This T cell receptor beta chain was profiled in a study of control samples from healthy donors and cancer patients. Libraries were prepared by immunoSEQ multiplex PCR; TCRdb keeps only in-frame clonotypes and omits some of them. The sample has about 51,000 clones; about nine tenths are singletons. V was shortened by 2 bases and J by 6 bases, with 16 bases between the two germline ends. This CDR3 spans 15 amino acids. Germline CDR1 is GTSNPN and CDR2 is SVGIG (reference sequence). V and J are TRBV30 and TRBJ2-2, with D possibly matching TRBD2 (5 bases). Sequencing used PBMCs. The source of this sequence is a man aged 50-59 years with head and neck cancer. In DNA, the CDR3 is TGTGCCTGGAGTCGGGGTCGTCCCCGACCCGGGGAGCTGTTTTTT. This codes for CAWSRGRPRPGELFF.